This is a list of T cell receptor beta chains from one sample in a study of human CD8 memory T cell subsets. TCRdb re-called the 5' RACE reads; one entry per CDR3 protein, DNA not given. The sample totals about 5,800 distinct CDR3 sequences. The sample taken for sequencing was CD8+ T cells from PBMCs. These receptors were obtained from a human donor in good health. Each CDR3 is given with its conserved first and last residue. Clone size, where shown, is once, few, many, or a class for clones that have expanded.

CDR3aa: CASSLRGGGLSDEQYF
v_gene: TRBV28
abundance: -
j_gene: TRBJ2-7

CDR3aa: CSARLIETGQSNYGYTF
v_gene: TRBV20-1
abundance: -
j_gene: TRBJ1-2

CDR3aa: CASTGPSYEQYF
v_gene: TRBV28
abundance: -
j_gene: TRBJ2-7

CDR3aa: CASSYSSAMRNQPQHF
v_gene: TRBV6-2/TRBV6-3
abundance: -
j_gene: TRBJ1-5

CDR3aa: CASTSGAKLPDTQYF
v_gene: TRBV2
abundance: -
j_gene: TRBJ2-3

CDR3aa: CSARDLRDSSGNTIYF
v_gene: TRBV20-1
abundance: medium-sized
j_gene: TRBJ1-3

CDR3aa: CATSRDVREKLFF
v_gene: TRBV15
abundance: medium-sized
j_gene: TRBJ1-4

CDR3aa: CASSFRGQGASDTEAFF
v_gene: TRBV27
abundance: -
j_gene: TRBJ1-1

CDR3aa: CASSFRPANTEAFF
v_gene: TRBV12-3/TRBV12-4
abundance: -
j_gene: TRBJ1-1

CDR3aa: CASSLHGGRGDSPLHF
v_gene: TRBV14
abundance: -
j_gene: TRBJ1-6

CDR3aa: CASSPTRTGWTEAFF
v_gene: TRBV6-2/TRBV6-3
abundance: medium-sized
j_gene: TRBJ1-1

CDR3aa: CSAPGYGSYEQYF
v_gene: TRBV20-1
abundance: -
j_gene: TRBJ2-7

CDR3aa: CASSSGTGIQETQYF
v_gene: TRBV6-5
abundance: -
j_gene: TRBJ2-5

CDR3aa: CASSLSAGGEQFF
v_gene: TRBV7-9
abundance: -
j_gene: TRBJ2-1

CDR3aa: CSADRQGAYNEQFF
v_gene: TRBV29-1
abundance: -
j_gene: TRBJ2-1

CDR3aa: CATSPRSSYEQYF
v_gene: TRBV27
abundance: -
j_gene: TRBJ2-7

CDR3aa: CASSKLGQPNTEAFF
v_gene: TRBV21-1
abundance: -
j_gene: TRBJ1-1

CDR3aa: CASSQVEGRAQPQHF
v_gene: TRBV4-1
abundance: -
j_gene: TRBJ1-5

CDR3aa: CASSYPLEPGELFF
v_gene: TRBV6-2/TRBV6-3
abundance: medium-sized
j_gene: TRBJ2-2

CDR3aa: CASSSGGASYNEQFF
v_gene: TRBV27
abundance: -
j_gene: TRBJ2-1

CDR3aa: CATRSEGDEKLFF
v_gene: TRBV6-6
abundance: -
j_gene: TRBJ1-4

CDR3aa: CASSYGGGIQETQYF
v_gene: TRBV6-2/TRBV6-3
abundance: -
j_gene: TRBJ2-5

CDR3aa: CASSLTGTRGYNEQFF
v_gene: TRBV27
abundance: -
j_gene: TRBJ2-1

CDR3aa: CASSIFWGSSYEQYF
v_gene: TRBV19
abundance: -
j_gene: TRBJ2-7

CDR3aa: CSALEGVYQPQHF
v_gene: TRBV20-1
abundance: medium-sized
j_gene: TRBJ1-5

CDR3aa: CASSPGLERSYEQYF
v_gene: TRBV4-1
abundance: medium-sized
j_gene: TRBJ2-7

CDR3aa: CASSLAPPRGGEKLFF
v_gene: TRBV27
abundance: -
j_gene: TRBJ1-4

CDR3aa: CASSLDEGGASYGYTF
v_gene: TRBV4-3
abundance: -
j_gene: TRBJ1-2

CDR3aa: CASSPFGLAGAYEQYF
v_gene: TRBV5-1
abundance: -
j_gene: TRBJ2-7

CDR3aa: CASSLSGNPETQYF
v_gene: TRBV7-8
abundance: medium-sized
j_gene: TRBJ2-5

CDR3aa: CASSESWGPYEQYF
v_gene: TRBV10-2
abundance: -
j_gene: TRBJ2-7

CDR3aa: CASSLTVGEQFF
v_gene: TRBV5-6
abundance: -
j_gene: TRBJ2-1

CDR3aa: CASSLGSGVPSYNEQFF
v_gene: TRBV11-2
abundance: -
j_gene: TRBJ2-1

CDR3aa: CASTPTESETQYF
v_gene: TRBV12-3/TRBV12-4
abundance: -
j_gene: TRBJ2-5

CDR3aa: CASSRGTELFF
v_gene: TRBV5-6
abundance: -
j_gene: TRBJ2-2

CDR3aa: CASSYSHGSSNEQYF
v_gene: TRBV6-5
abundance: -
j_gene: TRBJ2-7

CDR3aa: CASSLRVYNEQFF
v_gene: TRBV4-1
abundance: -
j_gene: TRBJ2-1

CDR3aa: CASSRGERGGRETQYF
v_gene: TRBV11-2
abundance: -
j_gene: TRBJ2-5

CDR3aa: CAVEDARNTIYF
v_gene: TRBV12-3/TRBV12-4
abundance: -
j_gene: TRBJ1-3

CDR3aa: CATSREFNQPQHF
v_gene: TRBV15
abundance: -
j_gene: TRBJ1-5

CDR3aa: CASSPGTGYSYEQYF
v_gene: TRBV7-8
abundance: -
j_gene: TRBJ2-7

CDR3aa: CASRYNPSGENTGELFF
v_gene: TRBV6-2/TRBV6-3
abundance: -
j_gene: TRBJ2-2

CDR3aa: CASSWDRAYEQYF
v_gene: TRBV3-1
abundance: medium-sized
j_gene: TRBJ2-7

CDR3aa: CSVEDGTSGLNEQFF
v_gene: TRBV29-1
abundance: medium-sized
j_gene: TRBJ2-1

CDR3aa: CASNPMTGYGEAFF
v_gene: TRBV27
abundance: -
j_gene: TRBJ1-1

CDR3aa: CASSYISSGNTIYF
v_gene: TRBV12-3/TRBV12-4
abundance: -
j_gene: TRBJ1-3

CDR3aa: CASAPTGVETQYF
v_gene: TRBV2
abundance: -
j_gene: TRBJ2-5

CDR3aa: CASSILRTDTQYF
v_gene: TRBV7-2
abundance: -
j_gene: TRBJ2-3

CDR3aa: CASGTHTSTDTQYF
v_gene: TRBV7-9
abundance: -
j_gene: TRBJ2-3

CDR3aa: CASSQETRHNTGELFF
v_gene: TRBV4-2
abundance: -
j_gene: TRBJ2-2

CDR3aa: CSAGGFQGNTIYF
v_gene: TRBV20-1
abundance: -
j_gene: TRBJ1-3

CDR3aa: CASSATTNTEAFF
v_gene: TRBV5-1
abundance: -
j_gene: TRBJ1-1

CDR3aa: CASPIGWPDEQYF
v_gene: TRBV7-9
abundance: -
j_gene: TRBJ2-7

CDR3aa: CASRRTSGRAYEQYF
v_gene: TRBV28
abundance: -
j_gene: TRBJ2-7

CDR3aa: CSAMWRESGYRNEQFF
v_gene: TRBV20-1
abundance: -
j_gene: TRBJ2-1

CDR3aa: CATSETGKGQPQHF
v_gene: TRBV24-1
abundance: -
j_gene: TRBJ1-5

CDR3aa: CASSLGTGYGYTF
v_gene: TRBV11-2
abundance: -
j_gene: TRBJ1-2

CDR3aa: CASSAYLSGTRHEQYF
v_gene: TRBV2
abundance: -
j_gene: TRBJ2-7

CDR3aa: CASSSPGGLDGNEQFF
v_gene: TRBV7-9
abundance: -
j_gene: TRBJ2-1